These T cell receptor beta chains were read from a single sample in a study of blood T cell repertoires in COVID-19. TCRdb keeps only in-frame clones here, not all; method: immunoSEQ multiplex PCR. This sample has 240,000 or so clones, with around 84% found just once. Material: peripheral blood. The receptors originated from a woman aged 18-30 years with acute or convalescent COVID-19. Each CDR3 is given with its conserved first and last residue. Each record gives: J gene, clone size, D gene, V gene, CDR3 protein, CDR3 DNA. D genes are given only for firm matches. For some rows the clone size is stated as once, few or many, or as a class when expanded; others skip it.

j_gene: TRBJ2-1
abundance: few
d_gene: -
v_gene: TRBV7-2
CDR3aa: CASSLVRGGGNEQFF
CDR3nt: TGTGCCAGCAGCTTAGTCAGGGGAGGGGGGAATGAGCAGTTCTTC

j_gene: TRBJ1-5
abundance: many
d_gene: -
v_gene: TRBV3-1/TRBV3-2
CDR3aa: CASSRGGSNQPQHF
CDR3nt: TGTGCCAGCAGCCGAGGGGGAAGCAATCAGCCCCAGCATTTT

j_gene: TRBJ2-7
abundance: -
d_gene: TRBD1
v_gene: TRBV27
CDR3aa: CASSPTGGSYEQYF
CDR3nt: TGTGCCAGCAGTCCGACAGGGGGCTCCTACGAGCAGTACTTC

j_gene: TRBJ2-4
abundance: once
d_gene: TRBD1
v_gene: TRBV2
CDR3aa: CASSEISGRGPSGVAKNIQYF
CDR3nt: TGTGCCAGCAGTGAAATTAGCGGCAGGGGGCCGTCGGGGGTGGCCAAAAACATTCAGTACTTC

j_gene: TRBJ2-3
abundance: -
d_gene: TRBD2
v_gene: TRBV7-2
CDR3aa: CASCNSGRASADTQYF
CDR3nt: TGTGCCAGCTGCAATAGCGGGAGGGCCTCGGCAGATACGCAGTATTTT

j_gene: TRBJ1-2
abundance: -
d_gene: -
v_gene: TRBV2
CDR3aa: CASRFQGVEDGYTF
CDR3nt: TGTGCCAGCAGATTCCAGGGTGTTGAGGATGGCTACACCTTC

j_gene: TRBJ2-1
abundance: -
d_gene: TRBD2
v_gene: TRBV5-4
CDR3aa: CASSLVTSGTYNEQFF
CDR3nt: TGTGCCAGCAGCTTGGTCACTAGCGGGACTTACAATGAGCAGTTCTTC

j_gene: TRBJ2-1
abundance: few
d_gene: TRBD2
v_gene: TRBV5-1
CDR3aa: CASSLVLAGDNEQFF
CDR3nt: TGCGCCAGCAGCTTGGTTCTAGCGGGAGACAATGAGCAGTTCTTC

j_gene: TRBJ2-3
abundance: -
d_gene: -
v_gene: TRBV19
CDR3aa: CASSIPQRIGYTQYF
CDR3nt: TGTGCCAGTAGTATTCCCCAGCGGATAGGATATACGCAGTATTTT

j_gene: TRBJ2-4
abundance: -
d_gene: -
v_gene: TRBV28
CDR3aa: CASRPVRDGLGLAKNIQYF
CDR3nt: TGTGCCAGCAGGCCCGTGAGGGATGGGTTGGGACTAGCCAAAAACATTCAGTACTTC

j_gene: TRBJ1-1
abundance: once
d_gene: -
v_gene: TRBV6-6
CDR3aa: CASSSWGGDTEAFF
CDR3nt: TGTGCCAGCAGTTCGTGGGGGGGGGACACTGAAGCTTTCTTT

j_gene: TRBJ1-2
abundance: -
d_gene: -
v_gene: TRBV6-5
CDR3aa: CASSYSMGRLGGYTF
CDR3nt: TGTGCCAGCAGTTACTCGATGGGGCGATTGGGTGGCTACACCTTC

j_gene: TRBJ2-2
abundance: -
d_gene: TRBD2
v_gene: TRBV2
CDR3aa: CASSRSGSWNPGELFF
CDR3nt: TGTGCCAGCAGTCGAAGCGGGAGCTGGAACCCCGGGGAGCTGTTTTTT

j_gene: TRBJ2-1
abundance: -
d_gene: -
v_gene: TRBV10-3
CDR3aa: CAISESLGGAGNEQFF
CDR3nt: TGTGCCATCAGTGAGTCGCTAGGAGGGGCCGGCAATGAGCAGTTCTTC

j_gene: TRBJ2-3
abundance: -
d_gene: TRBD2
v_gene: TRBV15
CDR3aa: CATSRDWGLAGTTDTQYF
CDR3nt: TGTGCCACCAGCAGAGATTGGGGACTAGCGGGAACCACAGATACGCAGTATTTT

j_gene: TRBJ2-1
abundance: many
d_gene: TRBD2
v_gene: TRBV2
CDR3aa: CASSPTGTSNVEQFF
CDR3nt: TGTGCCAGCAGTCCCACCGGGACTAGCAACGTCGAGCAGTTCTTC

j_gene: TRBJ1-1
abundance: once
d_gene: -
v_gene: TRBV5-1
CDR3aa: CASTLAWGANTEAFF
CDR3nt: TGCGCCAGCACCCTGGCCTGGGGCGCGAACACTGAAGCTTTCTTT

j_gene: TRBJ2-7
abundance: few
d_gene: TRBD1
v_gene: TRBV7-2
CDR3aa: CASSSKGTGHYEQYF
CDR3nt: TGTGCCAGCAGCTCGAAGGGGACAGGCCACTACGAGCAGTACTTC

j_gene: TRBJ2-2
abundance: few
d_gene: -
v_gene: TRBV6-5
CDR3aa: CASRGTREAGELFF
CDR3nt: TGTGCCAGCAGGGGGACGAGGGAGGCCGGGGAGCTGTTTTTT

j_gene: TRBJ2-2
abundance: -
d_gene: -
v_gene: TRBV19
CDR3aa: CASRGGGPNTGELFF
CDR3nt: TGTGCCAGTAGGGGAGGGGGGCCGAACACCGGGGAGCTGTTTTTT

j_gene: TRBJ2-3
abundance: -
d_gene: TRBD2
v_gene: TRBV6-2/TRBV6-3
CDR3aa: CASSSGLARTDTQYF
CDR3nt: TGTGCCAGCAGCTCAGGACTAGCGAGAACAGATACGCAGTATTTT

j_gene: TRBJ1-5
abundance: -
d_gene: TRBD1
v_gene: TRBV6-5
CDR3aa: CASRRGTAMNQPQHF
CDR3nt: TGTGCCAGCCGTCGCGGGACAGCGATGAATCAGCCCCAGCATTTT

j_gene: TRBJ1-1
abundance: -
d_gene: TRBD1
v_gene: TRBV28
CDR3aa: CASSSLQGGQEAFF
CDR3nt: TGTGCCAGCAGTTCCCTCCAAGGGGGACAGGAAGCTTTCTTT

j_gene: TRBJ2-7
abundance: -
d_gene: -
v_gene: TRBV5-1
CDR3aa: CASSLVGHEQYF
CDR3nt: TGCGCCAGCAGCTTGGTTGGGCACGAGCAGTACTTC

j_gene: TRBJ1-2
abundance: -
d_gene: TRBD1
v_gene: TRBV3-1/TRBV3-2
CDR3aa: CATRDSNYGYTF
CDR3nt: TGTGCCACCCGGGACAGTAACTATGGCTACACCTTC

j_gene: TRBJ2-3
abundance: -
d_gene: -
v_gene: TRBV7-2
CDR3aa: CASSLSQGRTDTQYF
CDR3nt: TGTGCCAGCAGCTTATCCCAGGGGCGCACAGATACGCAGTATTTT

j_gene: TRBJ1-3
abundance: once
d_gene: -
v_gene: TRBV29-1
CDR3aa: CSVQQWGNTIYF
CDR3nt: TGCAGCGTTCAACAGTGGGGAAACACCATATATTTT

j_gene: TRBJ2-4
abundance: -
d_gene: TRBD2
v_gene: TRBV5-8
CDR3aa: CASSPGLAGGRAKNIQYF
CDR3nt: TGTGCCAGCAGCCCGGGACTAGCGGGAGGGAGAGCCAAAAACATTCAGTACTTC

j_gene: TRBJ1-2
abundance: -
d_gene: -
v_gene: TRBV21-1
CDR3aa: CASSKGIEGGTRYGYTF
CDR3nt: TGTGCCAGCAGCAAAGGGATTGAAGGAGGGACCCGCTATGGCTACACCTTC

j_gene: TRBJ1-2
abundance: -
d_gene: TRBD1
v_gene: TRBV19
CDR3aa: CASSRSLTGGAGIYGYTF
CDR3nt: TGTGCCAGTAGTAGAAGCCTGACAGGGGGCGCGGGAATCTATGGCTACACCTTC

j_gene: TRBJ2-5
abundance: -
d_gene: TRBD2
v_gene: TRBV5-4
CDR3aa: CASPGLAGGGGTQYF
CDR3nt: TGTGCCAGCCCGGGACTAGCGGGAGGTGGCGGGACCCAGTACTTC

j_gene: TRBJ2-7
abundance: -
d_gene: -
v_gene: TRBV5-5
CDR3aa: CASSVGIPYEQYF
CDR3nt: TGTGCCAGCAGCGTCGGGATTCCCTACGAGCAGTACTTC

j_gene: TRBJ2-7
abundance: -
d_gene: TRBD1
v_gene: TRBV27
CDR3aa: CASTATGVAYEQYF
CDR3nt: TGTGCCAGCACCGCCACAGGGGTGGCCTACGAGCAGTACTTC

j_gene: TRBJ1-2
abundance: -
d_gene: -
v_gene: TRBV5-1
CDR3aa: CASSPGLYGYTF
CDR3nt: TGCGCCAGCAGCCCGGGACTCTATGGCTACACCTTC

j_gene: TRBJ2-1
abundance: -
d_gene: TRBD1
v_gene: TRBV28
CDR3aa: CASSSSGTGGNEQFF
CDR3nt: TGTGCCAGCAGTTCCTCCGGGACAGGGGGCAATGAGCAGTTCTTC

j_gene: TRBJ1-2
abundance: once
d_gene: -
v_gene: TRBV6-5
CDR3aa: CASSYQGVYGYTF
CDR3nt: TGTGCCAGCAGTTACCAAGGGGTCTATGGCTACACCTTC

j_gene: TRBJ2-1
abundance: few
d_gene: -
v_gene: TRBV2
CDR3aa: CASSDEQATREFF
CDR3nt: TGTGCCAGCAGTGACGAACAGGCCACAAGGGAGTTCTTC

j_gene: TRBJ1-3
abundance: few
d_gene: -
v_gene: TRBV11-2
CDR3aa: CASSLIMGGTGNTIYF
CDR3nt: TGTGCCAGCAGCTTAATAATGGGAGGGACTGGAAACACCATATATTTT

j_gene: TRBJ1-2
abundance: -
d_gene: -
v_gene: TRBV4-2
CDR3aa: CASSQEGQPGYGYTF
CDR3nt: TGTGCCAGCAGCCAAGAAGGACAGCCCGGCTATGGCTACACCTTC

j_gene: TRBJ2-7
abundance: -
d_gene: TRBD2
v_gene: TRBV27
CDR3aa: CASSLAGGPYEQYF
CDR3nt: TGTGCCAGCAGTTTAGCGGGAGGGCCCTACGAGCAGTACTTC

j_gene: TRBJ2-7
abundance: -
d_gene: TRBD2
v_gene: TRBV18
CDR3aa: CASSPAGTSGTYEQYF
CDR3nt: TGTGCCAGCTCACCAGCGGGGACTAGCGGAACCTACGAGCAGTACTTC

j_gene: TRBJ2-7
abundance: -
d_gene: -
v_gene: TRBV25-1
CDR3aa: CASSEYFLTGLDEQYF
CDR3nt: TGTGCCAGCAGTGAATATTTTCTGACTGGTTTGGACGAGCAGTACTTC